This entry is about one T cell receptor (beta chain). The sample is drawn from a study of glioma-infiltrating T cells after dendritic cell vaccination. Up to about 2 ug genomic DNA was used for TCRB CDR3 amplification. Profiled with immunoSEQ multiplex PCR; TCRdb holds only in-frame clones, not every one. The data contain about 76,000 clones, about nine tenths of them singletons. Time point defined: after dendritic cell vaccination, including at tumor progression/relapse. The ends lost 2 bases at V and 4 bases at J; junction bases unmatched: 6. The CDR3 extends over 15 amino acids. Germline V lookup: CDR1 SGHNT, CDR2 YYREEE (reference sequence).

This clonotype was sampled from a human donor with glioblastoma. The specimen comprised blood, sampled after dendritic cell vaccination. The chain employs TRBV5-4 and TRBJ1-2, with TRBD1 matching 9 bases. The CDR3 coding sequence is TGTGCCAGCAGCTTTTCCGGGACAGGGCTCTATGGCTACACCTTC. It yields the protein CASSFSGTGLYGYTF.